This record concerns one TCR beta chain sequence. This record belongs to a study of shared clonotypes between healthy human individuals. Whole-study context: The study enrolled a couple of women and a few men aged 18 to 49.

Germline loops: CDR1 MGHRA, CDR2 YSYEKL. The length of the CDR3 is 15 residues. Deletions cut 5 bases from V and 0 bases from J, with 11 bases between. Here immunoSEQ multiplex PCR was the method, and the copy in TCRdb shows in-frame clones only, minus some. Of some 95,000 clones listed, 60% to 75% are singletons. The chain has TRBV4-1 and TRBJ1-5; a weak D match, TRBD1 (6 bases). This sequence was found in a man aged 30-40 years in good health. Sequencing was performed on memory CD8+ T cells sorted from blood. Subset specified: CD45RO+ cells pooled with CCR7-negative TemRA cells. CDR3 residues: CASSSRQVSNQPQHF. In nucleotides, the CDR3 is TGCGCCAGCAGCTCTCGACAGGTTAGCAATCAGCCCCAGCATTTT.